The T cell receptor beta chain under discussion was sequenced for a study of vaccination effects on CD4 cells after COVID-19. Across the whole study: Vaccine administered to participants consisted of two doses of either BNT162b2 or mRNA-1273. Study-wide results and limits: Late after vaccination, infection- and vaccine-induced clones showed marked clonal contraction.

The repertoire was sequenced with immunoSEQ multiplex PCR; TCRdb's copy has only in-frame clones and lacks some. This table has approximately 47,000 clones, about 70% appearing once. Following a roughly 9-day culture, CD4+ T cells were purified. It was between March and December 2020 that the person had a SARS-CoV-2 infection confirmed by PCR. Both day 3 and day 7 saw half the medium replaced with IL-2 medium. This clone turned up a few times. Its target is not known. Trimming shortened V by 2 bases and J by 4 bases, and 12 bases separated the two germline ends. The CDR3 spans 15 residues. CDR1 SGHVS and CDR2 FQNEAQ come from the germline V gene.

This sample comprised CD4+ T cells from PBMCs cultured without peptide, obtained before COVID-19 vaccination. V usage is TRBV7-8 and J usage is TRBJ1-5; no clear D gene. This TCR derives from a human donor who had a prior SARS-CoV-2 infection. CDR3 residues: CASSLLLHLNQPQHF. As DNA, the CDR3 is TGTGCCAGCAGCTTACTCCTACACCTAAATCAGCCCCAGCATTTT.